The clone carrying this T cell receptor beta chain was counted a few times. Its target is unknown. These data are taken from a study of T cells in Graves' hyperthyroidism and ophthalmopathy. Overall study context: Peripheral blood was drawn at first diagnosis, prior to all treatment. Overall study results and limits: Model predictions of ophthalmopathy came a median about 6.3 months before onset.

Authors of the study amplified TCR beta CDR3 regions from RNA transcripts. The HTBI primer set was used in a first-round RT-PCR of the TCR CDR3. TCRdb used MiXCR to reprocess the multiplex PCR reads, holding one entry per CDR3 protein. This sample has over 300,000 distinct CDR3 sequences; approximately 14% occur once, and the top ten carry roughly 35%. This CDR3 contains 14 residues. Germline CDR1 and CDR2: DFQATT and SNEGSKA (reference sequence). V dropped 6 bases and J dropped 1 base, with 16 bases sitting between them. Uncontrolled infection, other autoimmune disease, pregnancy or lactation disqualified patients from enrolment. Using around 10 ml of fresh peripheral blood, PBMCs were prepared.

This receptor was taken from a woman in her 40s with Graves' ophthalmopathy. The chain carries TRBV20-1 and TRBJ2-7; perhaps TRBD2 as D (5 bases). The material sequenced was blood. CDR3 loop: CSAQLRRRSYEQYF. DNA for the CDR3: TGCAGTGCCCAGTTGCGGCGGAGGTCCTACGAGCAGTACTTC.